This T cell receptor beta chain originates from a study of glioma-infiltrating T cells after dendritic cell vaccination. Study details: Glioblastoma patients came from Phase I and II dendritic cell vaccination trials.

The data were produced by immunoSEQ multiplex PCR, yet TCRdb's version contains in-frame clones alone and is incomplete. The sample lists fewer than 75,000 clones, around 86% occurring once. V was cut by 1 base and J by 3 bases, with 4 bases left in between. Germline CDR1 is SGHKS and CDR2 is YYEKEE (reference sequence). This CDR3 is built from 13 residues. The table lists this clone with a count of one. This sequence joins TRBV5-5 and TRBJ2-2, with D unclear. The sequences come from blood, collected before dendritic cell vaccination. The clonotype was recovered from a human donor with glioblastoma. CDR3 region: CASSLTYTGELFF. The CDR3 DNA reads TGTGCCAGCAGCTTGACTTACACCGGGGAGCTGTTTTTT.